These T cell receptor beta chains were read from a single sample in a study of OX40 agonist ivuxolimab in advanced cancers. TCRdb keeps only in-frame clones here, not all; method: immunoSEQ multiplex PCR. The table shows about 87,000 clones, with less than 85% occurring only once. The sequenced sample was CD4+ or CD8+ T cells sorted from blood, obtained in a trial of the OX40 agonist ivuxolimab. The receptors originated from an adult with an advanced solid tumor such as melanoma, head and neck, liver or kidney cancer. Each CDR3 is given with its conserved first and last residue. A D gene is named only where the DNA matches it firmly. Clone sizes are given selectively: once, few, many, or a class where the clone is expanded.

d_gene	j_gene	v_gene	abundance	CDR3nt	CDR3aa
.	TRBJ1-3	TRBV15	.	TGTGCCACCAGCAGAGAGTTGGTGGACAGCCGCTCTGGAAACACCATATATTTT	CATSRELVDSRSGNTIYF
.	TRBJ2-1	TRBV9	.	TGTGCCAGCAGCTCAGGACACCTCAACAATGAGCAGTTCTTC	CASSSGHLNNEQFF
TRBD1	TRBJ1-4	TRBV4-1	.	TGCGCCAGCAGCCAACAGGGGGCGGGTCAACTGTTTTTT	CASSQQGAGQLFF
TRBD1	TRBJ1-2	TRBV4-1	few	TGCGCCAGCAGCCGAAACGGACAGGGCCTTGTCTATGGCTACACCTTC	CASSRNGQGLVYGYTF
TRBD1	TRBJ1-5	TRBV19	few	TGTGCCAGTAGTATTATGACAGGGAGCAATCAGCCCCAGCATTTT	CASSIMTGSNQPQHF
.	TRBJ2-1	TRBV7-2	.	TGTGCCAGCAGCCCACGGACCTCCCTAAGTAGACAGTTCTTC	CASSPRTSLSRQFF
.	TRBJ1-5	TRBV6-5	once	TGTGCCAGCAGTCGCCAGGGTGGGAATCAGCCCCAGCATTTT	CASSRQGGNQPQHF
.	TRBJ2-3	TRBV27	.	TGTGCCAGCAGTCAAACCCTTAGCGGCACAGATACGCAGTATTTT	CASSQTLSGTDTQYF
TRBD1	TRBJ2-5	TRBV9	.	TGTGCCAGCAGCGCGGACCCGGGACAGGGGATGACCCAGTACTTC	CASSADPGQGMTQYF
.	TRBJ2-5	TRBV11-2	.	TGTGCCAGCAGCCCGGATCAGCGGCTGCAGTACTTC	CASSPDQRLQYF
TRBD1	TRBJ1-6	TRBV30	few	TGTGCCTGGGCAGGGGGACGCTCACCCCTCCACTTT	CAWAGGRSPLHF
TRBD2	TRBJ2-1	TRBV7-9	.	TGTGCCAGCAGCTTAACTTCTAGCGGGGGATACAATGAGCAGTTCTTC	CASSLTSSGGYNEQFF
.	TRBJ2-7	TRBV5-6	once	TGTGCCAGCAGCTGGGGAGTGGCCGGCGGGGAGCAGTACTTC	CASSWGVAGGEQYF
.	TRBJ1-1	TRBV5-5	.	TGTGCCAGCAGCTTGTTCGCCGGGACACTGAACACTGAAGCTTTCTTT	CASSLFAGTLNTEAFF
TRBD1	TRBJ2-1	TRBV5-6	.	TGTGCCAGCAGCTTGGGGACAGGACCCTACAATGAGCAGTTCTTC	CASSLGTGPYNEQFF
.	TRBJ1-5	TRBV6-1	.	TGTGCCAGCAGGAACAGGGCACGCAATCAGCCCCAGCATTTT	CASRNRARNQPQHF
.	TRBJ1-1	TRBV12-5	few	TGTGCTAGTGGTCTCACCACAGGGACTAGCACGGCTGAAGCTTTCTTT	CASGLTTGTSTAEAFF
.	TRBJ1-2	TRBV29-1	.	TGCAGCGTTGAGAGGGACGACTATGGCTACACCTTC	CSVERDDYGYTF
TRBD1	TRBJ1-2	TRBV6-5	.	TGTGCCAGCAGGCTCGACAGGGGGCAATATGGCTACACCTTC	CASRLDRGQYGYTF
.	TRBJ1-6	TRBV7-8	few	TGTGCCAGCAGCTTAAGTCGTGAGAGATATAATTCACCCCTCCACTTT	CASSLSRERYNSPLHF
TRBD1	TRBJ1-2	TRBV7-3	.	TGTGCCAGCAGCGCGGGACAGGAGAATGGCTACACCTTC	CASSAGQENGYTF
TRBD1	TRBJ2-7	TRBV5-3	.	TGTGCCAGAAGCTGGACAGGGCGGCCCTACGAGCAGTACTTC	CARSWTGRPYEQYF
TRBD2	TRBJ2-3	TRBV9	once	TGTGCCAGCAGCGCTAGCGGGGGGGCCACAGATACGCAGTATTTT	CASSASGGATDTQYF
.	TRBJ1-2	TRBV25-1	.	TGTGCCAGCAGCGACTCGGCCTACCGGGGTGGCTACACCTTC	CASSDSAYRGGYTF
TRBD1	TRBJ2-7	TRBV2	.	TGTGCCAGCAGGGGGGGACAGGGGCGCAACGAGCAGTACTTC	CASRGGQGRNEQYF
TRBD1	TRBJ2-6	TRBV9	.	TGTGCCAGCAGCGGAACCCCCTTCAGGGGGCAGGGGGCCAACGTCCTGACTTTC	CASSGTPFRGQGANVLTF
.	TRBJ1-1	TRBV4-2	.	TGTGCCAGCAGCCAAGCGCAGACAGTGATCTTT	CASSQAQTVIF
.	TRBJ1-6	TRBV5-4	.	TGTGCCAGCAGCCAAGCACAGGGTAGTAATTCAGCCCTCCACTTT	CASSQAQGSNSALHF
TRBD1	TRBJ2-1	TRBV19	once	TGTGCCAGTAGTATGGACAGTGGGACAGGGGAGTTCTTC	CASSMDSGTGEFF
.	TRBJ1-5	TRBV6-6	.	TGTGCCAGCGGGTATATGGGCCGCGATCAGCCCCAGCATTTT	CASGYMGRDQPQHF
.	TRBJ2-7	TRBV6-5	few	TGTGCCAGCAGTTACTCGGTATGGGGGAGCCACTACGAGCAGTACTTC	CASSYSVWGSHYEQYF
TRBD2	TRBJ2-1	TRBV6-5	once	TGTGCCAGCGGCAAGGCGGGGGGATCCTACAATGAGCAGTTCTTC	CASGKAGGSYNEQFF
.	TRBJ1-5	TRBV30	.	TGTGCCTGTCAAGGAGGGGGTAGTCAGCCCCAGCATTTT	CACQGGGSQPQHF